The 20 T cell receptor beta chains reported below all come from one sample, sequenced in a study of tumor and adjacent non-tumor tissue in lung cancer. The library came from three nested PCR rounds adapted from ARM-PCR protocols. A single record per CDR3 protein comes from TCRdb applying MiXCR to the multiplex PCR reads. The sample lists about 110,000 distinct CDR3 sequences; 60% to 65% were seen once. RNA was extracted from bulk tissue without any cell sorting. More than 3 cm separated this lung sample from the edge of the tumor. The source material was distant non-tumor lung tissue. These receptors were taken from a man between 60 and 70 years old with non-small cell lung cancer.

Concerning this clonotype itself: The junction departs from the called germline gene at one end, perhaps through a read error. The rearrangement links TRBV7-8 to TRBJ2-1; TRBD2 might be the D (6 bases). This CDR3 spans 14 amino acids. The V gene's germline CDR1 is SGHVS and CDR2 FQNEAQ. CDR3 in amino acids: CASSLMNSGNERFF. In nucleotides, the CDR3 is TGTGCCAGCAGCTTAATGAATAGCGGAAATGAGCGGTTCTTC.

As for this clonotype: A clone one base away is much larger, so this may be a read error. The chain is built from TRBV20-1 and TRBJ2-1; D is unclear. The CDR3 spans 16 residues. Germline V CDR1 and CDR2: DFQATT, SNEGSKA (reference sequence). In DNA, the CDR3 is TGCAGTGCTGCACCACCTACGGGCCTCTCCTGCAATGAGCAGTTCTTC. Translating gives CSAAPPTGLSCNEQFF.

For this clonotype: It is likely a read error, because the conserved phenylalanine at the end of the CDR3 is missing. The DNA is omitted, as the CDR3 cannot be located on it reliably, and the CDR3 follows TCRdb's listing. The chain recombines TRBV11-3 with TRBJ2-1; no check of the table's D call, TRBD2, against the DNA was made. Both ends counted, the CDR3 spans 16 residues. Germline V gene lookup returns CDR1 SGHNT and CDR2 YENEEA. CDR3 in amino acids: CASSSYSGAGDNERFY.

With respect to this clonotype: Because the CDR3 is missing its conserved closing phenylalanine or tryptophan, this is likely a read error. V is TRBV29-1 and J is TRBJ1-1; D unclear. This CDR3 has 14 residues. Germline values: CDR1 SQVTM, CDR2 ANQGSEA. V lost 2 bases, J lost 6 bases, and 16 bases lay in between. Here the CDR3 DNA reads TGCAGCGTTGAATTGGTGGTTATGAGCTCTGAAGCTTTCATT. As protein: CSVELVVMSSEAFI.

A word on this clonotype: The CDR3 ends on some other residue instead of the conserved phenylalanine or tryptophan, so this is likely a read error. The V and J genes are TRBV11-3 and TRBJ2-7; 9 positions agree with TRBD1. The CDR3 contains 14 residues. Germline CDR1 is SGHNT and CDR2 is YENEEA. Trimming cost V 8 bases and J 5 bases; bases outside gene matches: 10. CDR3 nucleotide sequence: TGTGCCAGCGGCCTCGGGACAGGGAAACACGAGCAGTACCTC. Protein sequence: CASGLGTGKHEQYL.

This clonotype was seen ten or more times. CDR3 DNA sequence: TGTGCCAGCAGCCCGAATACAGGGCCAGCCGGAAACACCATATATTTT. As protein: CASSPNTGPAGNTIYF. The rearrangement links TRBV11-2 to TRBJ1-3; D may be TRBD1 (6 bases). CDR1 is SGHAT, CDR2 FQNNGV, per germline. The V gene lost 5 bases and the J gene lost 4 bases, with 18 bases spanning the gap. This CDR3 contains 16 residues.

DNA of the CDR3: TGCAGCGCTCGACTAGCGGGGCCCTACGAGCAGTACTTC. Protein product: CSARLAGPYEQYF. The chain carries TRBV29-1 and TRBJ2-7; 11 bases line up with TRBD2. This CDR3 has 13 amino acids. Germline V lookup: CDR1 SQVTM, CDR2 ANQGSEA. Losses at the gene ends were 7 bases for V and 2 bases for J; bases not matched to a gene: 4.

In regard to this clonotype: A much larger clonotype is one base distant, so this may be a read error. This chain links TRBV20-1 with TRBJ2-3; D remains ambiguous. Germline CDR1 reads DFQATT; CDR2 reads SNEGSKA (reference sequence). This CDR3 contains 12 residues. The CDR3 DNA is TGCAGTGCCCGCATCAGTACAGATACGCGGTATTTT. Its translation: CSARISTDTRYF.

This clonotype turned up a few times. It may be a read error: a sequence one base away is much more abundant. CDR3 amino acids: CASSLGGITGELLF. CDR3 DNA: TGTGCCAGCAGCTTAGGGGGAATCACCGGGGAGCTGCTTTTT. This rearrangement joins TRBV5-4 to TRBJ2-2; maybe TRBD1 (6 bases). The CDR3 spans 14 residues. Germline V gene sequence: CDR1 SGHNT, CDR2 YYREEE (reference sequence).

This clonotype has just a few counts. The chain employs TRBV6-6 and TRBJ2-1, with TRBD2 matching over 9 bases. Germline loops: CDR1 MNHNY, CDR2 SVGAGI (reference sequence). This CDR3 contains 16 residues. The junction had 8 bases not matched to a gene; V was cut back by 0 bases and J by 8 bases. Here the CDR3 reads CASSYSIIAGADEQFF. CDR3 DNA: TGTGCCAGCAGTTACTCGATAATAGCGGGAGCCGATGAGCAGTTCTTC.

Of note for this clonotype: This could be a read error, since a much larger clone is one nucleotide away. The CDR3 loop is CVSNRGTTTDTQYF. The CDR3, as DNA: TGTGTCAGCAATAGAGGGACTACCACAGATACGCAGTATTTT. The V gene is TRBV12-3 or TRBV12-4, the J gene TRBJ2-3, with 7 bases that match TRBD2. The CDR3 is 14 residues long.

In the case of this clonotype: The junction differs from germline at one of its ends, possibly a read error. This chain connects TRBV6-2 or TRBV6-3 to TRBJ2-1; D is uncertain. Germline V CDR1 and CDR2: MNHEY, SVGEGT. This CDR3 is 14 amino acids long. In DNA form, the CDR3 reads TGTGCCAGCAGTTCCGTAGGGTTTTACAAAGAGCAGATCTTC. It specifies CASSSVGFYKEQIF.

This clonotype was seen at least ten times. V usage is TRBV5-1 and J usage is TRBJ2-2, with D unresolved. CDR3 length: 15 residues. Deletions cut 0 bases from V and 1 base from J, with 7 bases between. CDR1 is SGHRS and CDR2 is YFSETQ in the germline V gene. DNA of the CDR3: TGCGCCAGCAGCTTGGGAACAAAGAACACCGGGGAGCTGTTTTTT. It is translated as CASSLGTKNTGELFF.

As for this clonotype: A junction boundary mismatches the germline segment, possibly from a read error. The chain links TRBV4-2 to TRBJ1-1; possible D gene TRBD1, 6 bases. The CDR3 spans 13 residues. The germline CDR1 and CDR2 sequences are LGHNA and YNFKEQ. In DNA form, the CDR3 reads TGTGCCATCAGCCAAGGGGGACGAGTAAGCGCTTTCTTT. Translated: CAISQGGRVSAFF.

This clonotype was observed a single time. One end of the junction does not line up with germline, which may come from a read error. The genes are TRBV29-1 and TRBJ2-1; D possibly corresponds to TRBD2 (6 bases). Germline V gives CDR1 SQVTM, CDR2 ANQGSEA. The CDR3 is 15 residues long. The CDR3 loop is CSIEGTFLCYNEQFF. The CDR3, as DNA: TGCAGCATTGAAGGGACTTTCCTCTGCTATAATGAGCAGTTCTTC.

A word on this clonotype: At one end the junction does not follow the germline gene, possibly because of a read error. The rearrangement uses TRBV6-1 and TRBJ2-7, with D perhaps matching TRBD1 (6 bases). The CDR3 covers 14 residues. Germline lookup yields CDR1 MNHNS and CDR2 SASEGT. This chain's CDR3 is CTSSDRGQSYEQYF. CDR3 DNA: TGTACCAGCAGTGACCGGGGACAATCCTACGAGCAGTACTTC.

The chain combines TRBV28 with TRBJ2-1, with 8 nucleotides matching TRBD2. Per the germline V gene, CDR1 is MDHEN and CDR2 is SYDVKM. J lost 0 bases, V lost 4 bases, and 17 bases had no gene match. The CDR3 runs to 20 residues. Written as DNA, the CDR3 is TGTGCCAGCAGTTCAACCGGGACTAGGCCCGGTAAAAGCTCCTACAATGAGCAGTTCTTC. Residues: CASSSTGTRPGKSSYNEQFF.

A remark on this clonotype: Just one base apart from a much larger clone, this may be a read error. As the CDR3 is not closed by the conserved phenylalanine or tryptophan, this likely results from a read error. The J gene is TRBJ1-5, the V gene TRBV10-2, with TRBD1 matching 7 bases. The CDR3 covers 13 residues. Germline values: CDR1 WSHSY, CDR2 SAAADI. Losses at the gene ends were 4 bases for V and 4 bases for J; bases not matched to a gene: 1. The CDR3 protein is CASSGTGNQPQHL. CDR3 nucleotides: TGCGCCAGCAGTGGGACAGGAAATCAGCCCCAGCATTTA.

With respect to this clonotype: A junction boundary mismatches the germline segment, possibly from a read error. The chain employs TRBV4-3 and TRBJ2-4; 9 positions match TRBD2. The CDR3 extends over 17 amino acids. Looked up from germline, CDR1 is LGHNA and CDR2 is YSLEER. This CDR3 is CANSQVTSGLVKNIQYF. For the CDR3, the DNA is TGCGCCAACAGCCAGGTGACTAGCGGTCTAGTCAAAAACATTCAGTACTTC.

As to this clonotype: The junction does not match germline at one end; this may be a read error. The chain links TRBV6-1 to TRBJ1-2, with 8 nucleotides matching TRBD1. CDR3 length equals 16 residues. The germline CDR1 and CDR2 sequences are MNHNS and SASEGT. In nucleotides, the CDR3 is TGTGCCAGCACCAGGGACAGGAGTCCCCTCAACTATGGTTACACCTTC. Translated, it gives CASTRDRSPLNYGYTF.